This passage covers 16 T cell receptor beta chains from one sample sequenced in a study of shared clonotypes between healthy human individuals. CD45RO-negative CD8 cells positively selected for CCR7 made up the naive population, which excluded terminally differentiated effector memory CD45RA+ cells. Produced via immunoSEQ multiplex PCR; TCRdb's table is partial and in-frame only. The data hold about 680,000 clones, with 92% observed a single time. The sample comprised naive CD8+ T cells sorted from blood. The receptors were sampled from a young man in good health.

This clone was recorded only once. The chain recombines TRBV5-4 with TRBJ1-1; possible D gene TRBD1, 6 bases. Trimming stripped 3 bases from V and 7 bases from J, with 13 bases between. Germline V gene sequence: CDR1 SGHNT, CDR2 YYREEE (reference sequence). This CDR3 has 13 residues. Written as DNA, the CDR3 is TGTGCCAGCAGCTCCGACCTACAGGGTGAAGCTTTCTTT. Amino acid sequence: CASSSDLQGEAFF.

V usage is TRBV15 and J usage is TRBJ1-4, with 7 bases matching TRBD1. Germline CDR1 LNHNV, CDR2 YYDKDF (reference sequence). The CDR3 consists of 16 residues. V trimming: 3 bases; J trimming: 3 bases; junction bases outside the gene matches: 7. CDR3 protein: CATSSLTGAANEKLFF. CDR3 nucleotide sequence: TGTGCCACCAGCAGTTTAACAGGGGCAGCTAATGAAAAACTGTTTTTT.

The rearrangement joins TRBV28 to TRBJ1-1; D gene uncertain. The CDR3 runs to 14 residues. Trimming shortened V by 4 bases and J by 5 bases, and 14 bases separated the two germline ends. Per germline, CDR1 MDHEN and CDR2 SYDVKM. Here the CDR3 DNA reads TGTGCCAGCAGTTATTCGGGTCGAGGAACTGAAGCTTTCTTT. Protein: CASSYSGRGTEAFF.

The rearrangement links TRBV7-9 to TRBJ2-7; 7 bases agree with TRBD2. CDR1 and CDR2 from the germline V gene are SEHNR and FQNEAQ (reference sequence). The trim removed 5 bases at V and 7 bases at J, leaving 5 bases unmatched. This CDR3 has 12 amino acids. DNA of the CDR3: TGTGCCAGCAGCCCAGTGGGGGGGGAGCAGTACTTC. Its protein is CASSPVGGEQYF.

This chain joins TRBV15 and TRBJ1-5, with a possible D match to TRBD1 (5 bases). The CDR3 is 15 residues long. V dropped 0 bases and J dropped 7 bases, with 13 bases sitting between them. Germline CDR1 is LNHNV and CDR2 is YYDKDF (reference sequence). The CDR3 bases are TGTGCCACCAGCAGAGATCTGGGGGTTTCCCAGCCCCAGCATTTT. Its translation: CATSRDLGVSQPQHF. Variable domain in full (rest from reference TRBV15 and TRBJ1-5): DAMVIQNPRYQVTQFGKPVTLSCSQTLNHNVMYWYQQKSSQAPKLLFHYYDKDFNNEADTPDNFQSRRPNTSFCFLDIRSPGLGDTAMYLCATSRDLGVSQPQHFGDGTRLSIL.

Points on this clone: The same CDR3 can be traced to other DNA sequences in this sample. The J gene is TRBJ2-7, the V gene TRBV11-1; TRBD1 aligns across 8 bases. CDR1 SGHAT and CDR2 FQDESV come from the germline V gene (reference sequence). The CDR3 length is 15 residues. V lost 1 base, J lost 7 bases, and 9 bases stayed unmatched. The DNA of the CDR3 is TGTGCCAGCAGCTTAGGTGGACAGGGAACCCATGAGCAGTACTTC. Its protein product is CASSLGGQGTHEQYF.

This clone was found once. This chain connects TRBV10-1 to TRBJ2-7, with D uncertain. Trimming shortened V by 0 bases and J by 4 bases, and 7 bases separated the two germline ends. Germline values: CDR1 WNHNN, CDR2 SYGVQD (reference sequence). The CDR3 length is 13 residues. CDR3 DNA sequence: TGCGCCAGCAGTGAGTCCAACAATTACGAGCAGTACTTC. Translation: CASSESNNYEQYF.

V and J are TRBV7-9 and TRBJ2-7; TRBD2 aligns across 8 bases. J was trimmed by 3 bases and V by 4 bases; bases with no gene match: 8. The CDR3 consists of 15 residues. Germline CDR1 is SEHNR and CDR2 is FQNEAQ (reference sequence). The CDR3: CASSSTSGGLYEQYF. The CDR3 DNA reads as TGTGCCAGCAGCTCTACTAGCGGAGGTCTCTACGAGCAGTACTTC.

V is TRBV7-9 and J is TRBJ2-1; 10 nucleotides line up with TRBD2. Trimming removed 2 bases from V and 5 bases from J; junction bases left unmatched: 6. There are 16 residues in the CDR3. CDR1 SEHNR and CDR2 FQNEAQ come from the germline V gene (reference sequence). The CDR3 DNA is TGTGCCAGCAGCTTACTAGCGGGAGAACCTAACAATGAGCAGTTCTTC. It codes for CASSLLAGEPNNEQFF.

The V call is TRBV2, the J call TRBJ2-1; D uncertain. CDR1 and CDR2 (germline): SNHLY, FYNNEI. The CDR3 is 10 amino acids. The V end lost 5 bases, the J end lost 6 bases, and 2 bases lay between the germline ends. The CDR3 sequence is CASSFNEQFF. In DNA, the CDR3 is TGTGCCAGCAGTTTCAATGAGCAGTTCTTC. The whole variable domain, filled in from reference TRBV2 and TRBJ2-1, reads EPEVTQTPSHQVTQMGQEVILRCVPISNHLYFYWYRQILGQKVEFLVSFYNNEISEKSEIFDDQFSVERPDGSNFTLKIRSTKLEDSAMYFCASSFNEQFFGPGTRLTVL.

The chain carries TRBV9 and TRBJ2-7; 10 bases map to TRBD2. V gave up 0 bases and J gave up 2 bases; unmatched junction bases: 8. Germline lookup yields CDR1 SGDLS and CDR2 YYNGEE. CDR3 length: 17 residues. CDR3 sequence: CASSVADLAGAPYEQYF. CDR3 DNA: TGTGCCAGCAGCGTAGCTGATCTAGCGGGGGCCCCCTACGAGCAGTACTTC.

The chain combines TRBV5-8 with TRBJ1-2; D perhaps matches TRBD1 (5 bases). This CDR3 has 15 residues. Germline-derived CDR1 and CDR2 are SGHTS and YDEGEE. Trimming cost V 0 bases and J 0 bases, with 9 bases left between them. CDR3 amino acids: CASSLAATANYGYTF. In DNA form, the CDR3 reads TGTGCCAGCAGCTTGGCGGCGACAGCTAACTATGGCTACACCTTC. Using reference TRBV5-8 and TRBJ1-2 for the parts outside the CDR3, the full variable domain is EAGVTQSPTHLIKTRGQQATLRCSPISGHTSVYWYQQALGLGLQFLLWYDEGEERNRGNFPPRFSGRQFPNYSSELNVNALELEDSALYLCASSLAATANYGYTFGSGTRLTVV.

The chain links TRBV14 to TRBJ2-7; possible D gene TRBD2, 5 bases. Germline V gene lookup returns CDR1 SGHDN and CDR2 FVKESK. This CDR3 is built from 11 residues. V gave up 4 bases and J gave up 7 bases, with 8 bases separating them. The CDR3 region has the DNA TGTGCCAGCAGCCGGTCGGGGGAGCAGTACTTC. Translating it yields CASSRSGEQYF.

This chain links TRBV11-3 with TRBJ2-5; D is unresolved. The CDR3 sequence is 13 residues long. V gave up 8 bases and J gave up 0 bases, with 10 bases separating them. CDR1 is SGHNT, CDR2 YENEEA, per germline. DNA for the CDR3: TGTGCCAGCTCCGAGTTTAACCAAGAGACCCAGTACTTC. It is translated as CASSEFNQETQYF. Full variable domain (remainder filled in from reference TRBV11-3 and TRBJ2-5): EAGVVQSPRYKIIEKKQPVAFWCNPISGHNTLYWYLQNLGQGPELLIRYENEEAVDDSQLPKDRFSAERLKGVDSTLKIQPAELGDSAVYLCASSEFNQETQYFGPGTRLLVL.

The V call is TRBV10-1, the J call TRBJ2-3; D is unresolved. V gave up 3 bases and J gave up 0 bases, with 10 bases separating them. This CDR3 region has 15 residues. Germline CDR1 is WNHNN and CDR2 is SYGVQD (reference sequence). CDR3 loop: CASSDVRASTDTQYF. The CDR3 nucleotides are TGCGCCAGCAGTGATGTTCGGGCTAGCACAGATACGCAGTATTTT.

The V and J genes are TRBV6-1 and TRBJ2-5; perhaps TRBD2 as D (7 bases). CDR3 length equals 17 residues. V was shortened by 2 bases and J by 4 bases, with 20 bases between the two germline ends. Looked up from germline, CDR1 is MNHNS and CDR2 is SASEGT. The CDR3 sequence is CASSEPSEGGPRETQYF. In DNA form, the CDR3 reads TGTGCCAGCAGTGAACCCTCAGAGGGGGGGCCGAGAGAGACCCAGTACTTC.